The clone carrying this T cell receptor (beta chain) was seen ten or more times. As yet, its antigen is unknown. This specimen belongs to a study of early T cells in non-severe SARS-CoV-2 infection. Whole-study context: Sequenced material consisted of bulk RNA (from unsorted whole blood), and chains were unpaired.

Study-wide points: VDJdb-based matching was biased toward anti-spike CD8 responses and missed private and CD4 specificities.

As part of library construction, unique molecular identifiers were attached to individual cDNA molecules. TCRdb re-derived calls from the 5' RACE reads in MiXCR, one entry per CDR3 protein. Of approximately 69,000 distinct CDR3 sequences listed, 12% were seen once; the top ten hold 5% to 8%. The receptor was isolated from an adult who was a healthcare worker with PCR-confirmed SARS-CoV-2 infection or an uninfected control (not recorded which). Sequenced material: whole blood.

The CDR3, as DNA: TGTGCCAGCAGCCCCGAGCAGGGCAACACAGATACGCAGTATTTT. It translates to CASSPEQGNTDTQYF. The chain couples TRBV11-2 to TRBJ2-3; D possibly corresponds to TRBD1 (5 bases). The CDR3 spans 15 residues. With 5 bases removed from V and 2 bases from J, the gap between germline ends came to 14 bases. Germline V gene lookup returns CDR1 SGHAT and CDR2 FQNNGV.